This T cell receptor (beta chain) derives from a study of cytomegalovirus exposure and HLA in healthy donors. General study results and limits: CMV serostatus stood as the only immune exposure information on hand. Accounts indicate the classifier identified cytomegalovirus status with strong specificity and sensitivity.

The CDR3 sequence is 12 residues long. V was cut by 5 bases and J by 10 bases, with 12 bases left in between. Germline V gives CDR1 SGHAT, CDR2 FQNNGV. In the case of this clone: Antigen unknown.

Use of 60 Vbeta and 13 Jbeta primers characterized the PCR. TCRdb's copy holds only in-frame clones and misses some; the assay was immunoSEQ multiplex PCR. Recorded here are under 95,000 clones; the top ten clones represent 3.8%. The source is a man in his late teens or twenties in good health and CMV-seropositive. Sequenced sample: PBMCs. The gene calls are TRBV11-2 and TRBJ2-1; tentatively, D is TRBD1 (6 bases). Written as DNA, the CDR3 is TGTGCCAGCAGCGGAAACAGGGAAGAGCAGTTCTTC. It translates to CASSGNREEQFF.